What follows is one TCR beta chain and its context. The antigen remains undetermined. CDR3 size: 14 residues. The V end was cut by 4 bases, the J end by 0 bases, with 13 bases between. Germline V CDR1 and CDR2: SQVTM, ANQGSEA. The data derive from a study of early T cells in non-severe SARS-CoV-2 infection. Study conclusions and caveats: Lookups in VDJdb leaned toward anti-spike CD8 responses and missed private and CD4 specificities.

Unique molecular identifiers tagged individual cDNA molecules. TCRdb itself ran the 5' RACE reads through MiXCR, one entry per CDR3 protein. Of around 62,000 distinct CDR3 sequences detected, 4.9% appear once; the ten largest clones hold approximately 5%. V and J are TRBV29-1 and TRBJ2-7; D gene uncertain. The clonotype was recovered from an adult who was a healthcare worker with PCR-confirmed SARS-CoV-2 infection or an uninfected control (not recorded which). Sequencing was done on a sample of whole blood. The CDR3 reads CSVVGLHSSYEQYF. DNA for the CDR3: TGCAGCGTTGTAGGGCTACATAGCTCCTACGAGCAGTACTTC.